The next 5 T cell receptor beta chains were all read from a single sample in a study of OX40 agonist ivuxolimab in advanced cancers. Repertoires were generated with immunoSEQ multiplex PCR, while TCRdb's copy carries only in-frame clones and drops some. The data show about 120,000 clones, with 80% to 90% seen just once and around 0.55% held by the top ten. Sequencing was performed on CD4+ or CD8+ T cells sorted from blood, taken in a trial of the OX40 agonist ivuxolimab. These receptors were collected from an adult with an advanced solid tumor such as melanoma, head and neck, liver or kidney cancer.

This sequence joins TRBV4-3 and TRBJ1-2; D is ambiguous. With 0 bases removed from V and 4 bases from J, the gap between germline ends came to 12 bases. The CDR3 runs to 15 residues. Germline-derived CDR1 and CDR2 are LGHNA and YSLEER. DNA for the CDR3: TGCGCCAGCAGCCAAGAGGTGCCGGCGTTCTATGGCTACACCTTC. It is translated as CASSQEVPAFYGYTF.

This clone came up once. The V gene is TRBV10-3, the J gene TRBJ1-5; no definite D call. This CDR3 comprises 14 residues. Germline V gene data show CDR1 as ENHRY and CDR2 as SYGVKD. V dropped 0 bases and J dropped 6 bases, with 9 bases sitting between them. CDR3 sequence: CAISESGGGQPQHF. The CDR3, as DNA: TGTGCCATCAGTGAGTCGGGAGGAGGTCAGCCCCAGCATTTT.

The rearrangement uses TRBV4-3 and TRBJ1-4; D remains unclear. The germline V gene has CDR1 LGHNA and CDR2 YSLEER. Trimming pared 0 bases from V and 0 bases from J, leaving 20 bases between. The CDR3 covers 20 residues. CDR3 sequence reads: CASSQDWNFRESATNEKLFF. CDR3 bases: TGCGCCAGCAGCCAAGATTGGAATTTTCGAGAATCTGCAACTAATGAAAAACTGTTTTTT.

The CDR3 nucleotides read TGTGCCAGCAGTTTATTCGGACTCGGCTCCTACAATGAGCAGTTCTTC. This translates into CASSLFGLGSYNEQFF. The rearrangement uses TRBV28 and TRBJ2-1, with a weak D call TRBD2 (5 bases). CDR3 length equals 16 residues. V gave up 1 base and J gave up 0 bases, with 10 bases separating them. Germline lookup yields CDR1 MDHEN and CDR2 SYDVKM.

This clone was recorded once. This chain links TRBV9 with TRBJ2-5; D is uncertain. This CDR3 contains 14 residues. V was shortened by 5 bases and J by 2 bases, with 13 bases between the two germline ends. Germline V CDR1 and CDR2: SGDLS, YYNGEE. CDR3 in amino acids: CASSSLDSQETQYF. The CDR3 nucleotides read TGTGCCAGCAGTTCTTTGGATTCTCAAGAGACCCAGTACTTC.